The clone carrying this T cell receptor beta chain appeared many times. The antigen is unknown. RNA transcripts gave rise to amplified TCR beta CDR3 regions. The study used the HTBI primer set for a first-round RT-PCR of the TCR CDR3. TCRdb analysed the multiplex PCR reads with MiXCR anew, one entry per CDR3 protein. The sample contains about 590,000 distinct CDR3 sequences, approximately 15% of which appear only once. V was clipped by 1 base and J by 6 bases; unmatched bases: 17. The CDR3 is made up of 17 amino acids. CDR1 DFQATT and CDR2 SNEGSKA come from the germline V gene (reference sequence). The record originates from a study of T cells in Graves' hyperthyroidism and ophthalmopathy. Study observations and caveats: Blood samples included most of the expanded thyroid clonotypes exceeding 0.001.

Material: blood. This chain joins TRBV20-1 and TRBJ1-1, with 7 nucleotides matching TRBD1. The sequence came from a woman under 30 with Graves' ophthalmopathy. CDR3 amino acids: CSARVRALRGRGAEAFF. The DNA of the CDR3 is TGCAGTGCTAGAGTCAGGGCGTTGAGGGGGCGAGGGGCTGAAGCTTTCTTT.